Listed below are T cell receptor beta chains from one sample, sequenced in a study of neurological immune-mediated disorders. MiXCR, applied by TCRdb to the 5' RACE reads, yields one record per CDR3 protein. The table has some 46,000 distinct CDR3 sequences, 4% to 5.5% seen once. The sequenced sample consisted of PBMCs. The receptor source for this set is an older woman with multiple sclerosis. The CDR3 runs from the conserved cysteine through the conserved F or W. D genes are given only for firm matches. Expanded clones get a size class; other rows say once, few or many, or leave the size out.

d_call clone_size j_call v_call cdr3_nt cdr3_aa
TRBD1 many TRBJ1-1 TRBV7-9 TGTGCCAGCAGCTTAACGACAGGGGAGGCTTTCTTT CASSLTTGEAFF
- - TRBJ1-3 TRBV20-1 TGCAGTGCTAGTTTGGGCTCGCTGACTGGAAACACCATATATTTT CSASLGSLTGNTIYF
- few TRBJ1-1 TRBV20-1 TGCAGTGCAATCACGGGAGGCGGGGAGTCTAAAGCTTTCTTT CSAITGGGESKAFF
- few TRBJ1-6 TRBV12-3/TRBV12-4 TGTGCCAGCAGTTCCTTACCGGGACGGGGAAATTCACCCCTCCACTTT CASSSLPGRGNSPLHF
TRBD1 many TRBJ2-6 TRBV20-1 TGCAGTGCTAGAGAGCGGGACAGGGGGCCAGGGGCCAACGTCCTGACTTTC CSARERDRGPGANVLTF
- many TRBJ2-3 TRBV15 TGTGCCACCAGCGGAGAACTAGGGCGCATCACAGATACGCAGTATTTT CATSGELGRITDTQYF
TRBD1 - TRBJ1-2 TRBV7-2 TGTGCCAGCAGCTTAGAGGGCCTTTATGACAGGGGAAGTAATGGCTACACCTTC CASSLEGLYDRGSNGYTF
- many TRBJ2-1 TRBV30 TGTGCCTGGAGGGGGAGAGGGGTTAAGCAGTTCTTC CAWRGRGVKQFF
- many TRBJ2-2 TRBV20-1 TGCAGTGCTAGGGCAGGGGCCTCCGGGGAGCTGTTTTTT CSARAGASGELFF
- few TRBJ2-6 TRBV4-2 TGTGCCAGCAGCCAACGGGGCAGGACCGGGGCCAACGTCCTGACTTTC CASSQRGRTGANVLTF
TRBD2 many TRBJ2-2 TRBV20-1 TGCAGTGCTAGAGCGGGTAGCGGGAGTGGGACCGGGGAGCTGTTTTTT CSARAGSGSGTGELFF
TRBD2 many TRBJ2-1 TRBV10-3 TGTGCCATCAGCCTAGCGGGAGGGTTGGATGAGCAGTTCTTC CAISLAGGLDEQFF
TRBD1 few TRBJ2-5 TRBV5-1 TGCGCCAGCAGCCCCGACAGGGCCCAAGAGACCCAGTACTTC CASSPDRAQETQYF
- many TRBJ2-1 TRBV5-5 TGTGCCAGCGCAGGGTTGATTGACAATGAGCAGTTCTTC CASAGLIDNEQFF
- - TRBJ2-7 TRBV12-3/TRBV12-4 TGTGCCAGCAGTTTTTCTGGCCAGGGTAGTTACGAGCAGTACTTC CASSFSGQGSYEQYF
- many TRBJ1-1 TRBV7-9 TGTGCCAGCAGCTTATCCCCCTCACGCCGGTTGAACACTGAAGCTTTCTTT CASSLSPSRRLNTEAFF
TRBD1 many TRBJ2-3 TRBV11-3 TGTGCCAGCAGCTCCTCGGGACAGGGCACAGATACGCAGTATTTT CASSSSGQGTDTQYF
- many TRBJ1-1 TRBV18 TGTGCCAGCTCACCACTCGGGCAGGGGAACACTGAAGCTTTCTTT CASSPLGQGNTEAFF
- many TRBJ1-5 TRBV24-1 TGTGCCACCAGTGATTCACAGGGCGGGAGCAATCAGCCCCAGCATTTT CATSDSQGGSNQPQHF
TRBD1 many TRBJ1-2 TRBV2 TGTGCCAGCAACCCGGGACAGTTAGGCTACACCTTC CASNPGQLGYTF
- - TRBJ1-1 TRBV5-1 TGCGCCAGCAGCTTGGGTGCGGGGGGCGTCGGCACTGAAGCTTTCTTT CASSLGAGGVGTEAFF
TRBD1 once TRBJ2-2 TRBV2 TGTGCCAGCAGTGGGGACAGGGGGCGAGCCGGGGAGCTGTTTTTT CASSGDRGRAGELFF
TRBD2 few TRBJ2-3 TRBV20-1 TGCAGTGCTAGTACCAGAGAGATCGGACTAGCCACAGATACGCAGTATTTT CSASTREIGLATDTQYF
TRBD2 many TRBJ2-1 TRBV7-6 TGTGCCAGCAGCTCCGTGGGGCGGGGGGGCTGGAATGAGCAGTTCTTC CASSSVGRGGWNEQFF
- - TRBJ2-7 TRBV5-1 TGCGCCAGCAGCTGGGGCCAGGGTTCCTACGAGCAGTACTTC CASSWGQGSYEQYF
TRBD1 many TRBJ1-5 TRBV4-3 TGCGCCAGCAGCCCATACAGGGGAAATTTTCAGCCCCAGCATTTT CASSPYRGNFQPQHF
TRBD2 many TRBJ2-2 TRBV29-1 TGCAGCGTGGCTAGCGGGGGGGCGAACGGGGAGCTGTTTTTT CSVASGGANGELFF
- many TRBJ2-5 TRBV20-1 TGCAGTGCCCAAGTGTCGGCAAAAGAGACCCAGTACTTC CSAQVSAKETQYF
- few TRBJ1-4 TRBV19 TGTGCCAGTAGTATTGACGAACCGGGAGCTGGGAAACTGTTTTTT CASSIDEPGAGKLFF
- - TRBJ1-2 TRBV20-1 TGCAGTGCCCCAGGCAAGGGCCATGGCTACACCTTC CSAPGKGHGYTF
- - TRBJ2-2 TRBV7-3 TGTGCCAGCAGCTTAATCGGGGGCGCGAACACCGGGGAGCTGTTTTTT CASSLIGGANTGELFF
- many TRBJ2-3 TRBV12-3/TRBV12-4 TGTGCCAGCAGTTTAGGCACAGCTGGGAGCGGTCCTGGGACGCACGATACGCAGTATTTT CASSLGTAGSGPGTHDTQYF
- - TRBJ2-3 TRBV12-3/TRBV12-4 TGTGCCAGCAGGACCCGGGCCTATACGCAGTATTTT CASRTRAYTQYF
TRBD2 many TRBJ2-5 TRBV6-6 TGTGCCAGCAGCTCCGGGGGGGCCCAGTACTTC CASSSGGAQYF
TRBD2 - TRBJ2-5 TRBV7-8 TGTGCCAGCAGCCCCACGACTAGCCGGGAGACCCAGTACTTC CASSPTTSRETQYF
- few TRBJ2-5 TRBV7-3 TGTGCCAGCAGCGCGACTTACGGGGAGACCCAGTACTTC CASSATYGETQYF
- many TRBJ2-1 TRBV4-3 TGCGCCAGCAGCCAAGGCTACAATGAGCAGTTCTTC CASSQGYNEQFF
TRBD1 few TRBJ1-1 TRBV19 TGTGCCAGTAGTGGTTCCGGGACAGTGAACACTGAAGCTTTCTTT CASSGSGTVNTEAFF
- many TRBJ1-1 TRBV29-1 TGCAGCGTTGAAAACCAGGGTGGCACTGAAGCTTTCTTT CSVENQGGTEAFF
- few TRBJ2-1 TRBV12-3/TRBV12-4 TGTGCCAGCACCCAGGACTCTAACAATGAGCAGTTCTTC CASTQDSNNEQFF
- many TRBJ2-5 TRBV7-8 TGTGCCAGCAGCTTAGCGGAGTACCAAGAGACCCAGTACTTC CASSLAEYQETQYF
- many TRBJ2-1 TRBV5-6 TGTGCCAGCAGCCTTTCCGGGACAAAGCAGTTCTTC CASSLSGTKQFF
- - TRBJ2-3 TRBV7-9 TGTGCCAGCAGAGCGGGTCTTAGTACGCAGTATTTT CASRAGLSTQYF
TRBD2 many TRBJ2-1 TRBV20-1 TGCAGTGCTAGCCCTAGCGGGACGGGTGAGCAGTTCTTC CSASPSGTGEQFF
- few TRBJ2-1 TRBV9 TGTGCCAGCAGCGTAGGAGGGGGGTCCTACAATGAGCAGTTCTTC CASSVGGGSYNEQFF
- few TRBJ2-2 TRBV2 TGTGCCAGCACCACTCTACGGACCTCGAACACCGGGGAGCTGTTTTTT CASTTLRTSNTGELFF
- many TRBJ1-5 TRBV2 TGTGCCAGCTACGAGGGGGGCGCTGGGAATCAGCCCCAGCATTTT CASYEGGAGNQPQHF
TRBD1 many TRBJ2-2 TRBV5-1 TGCGCCAGCAGCCCGGGACAGGGAGGCACCGGGGAGCTGTTTTTT CASSPGQGGTGELFF
TRBD2 many TRBJ2-3 TRBV29-1 TGCAGCGTGACCGGGACTACGTCTTCGGATACGCAGTATTTT CSVTGTTSSDTQYF
- many TRBJ1-3 TRBV27 TGTGCCAGCAGTTTCGGGGGGAACGGAAACACCATATATTTT CASSFGGNGNTIYF
TRBD2 many TRBJ2-5 TRBV6-2/TRBV6-3 TGTGCCAGCAGTTACGGGACTAGCGCCGAGACCCAGTACTTC CASSYGTSAETQYF
- many TRBJ2-1 TRBV20-1 TGCAGTATAGATTTGGCCAATGAGCAGTTCTTC CSIDLANEQFF